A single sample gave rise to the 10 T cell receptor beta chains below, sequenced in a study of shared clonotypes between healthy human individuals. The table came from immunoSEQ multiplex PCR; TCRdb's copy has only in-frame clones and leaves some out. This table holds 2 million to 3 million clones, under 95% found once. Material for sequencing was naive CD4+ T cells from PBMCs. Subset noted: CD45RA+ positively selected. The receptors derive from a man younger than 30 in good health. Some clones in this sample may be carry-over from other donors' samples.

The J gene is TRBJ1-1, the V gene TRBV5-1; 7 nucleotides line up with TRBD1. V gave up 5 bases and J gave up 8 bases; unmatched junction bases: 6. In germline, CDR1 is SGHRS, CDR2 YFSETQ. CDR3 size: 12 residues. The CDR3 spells CASREPGQEAFF. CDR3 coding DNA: TGCGCCAGCAGAGAACCGGGACAGGAAGCTTTCTTT.

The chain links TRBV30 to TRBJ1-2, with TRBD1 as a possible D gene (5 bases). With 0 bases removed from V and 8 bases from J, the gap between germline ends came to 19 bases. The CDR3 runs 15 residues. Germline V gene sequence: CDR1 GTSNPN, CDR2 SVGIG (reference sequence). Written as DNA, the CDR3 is TGTGCCTGGAGTGTGGGGGGGATGAGCCCTGAGGGCTACACCTTC. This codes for CAWSVGGMSPEGYTF.

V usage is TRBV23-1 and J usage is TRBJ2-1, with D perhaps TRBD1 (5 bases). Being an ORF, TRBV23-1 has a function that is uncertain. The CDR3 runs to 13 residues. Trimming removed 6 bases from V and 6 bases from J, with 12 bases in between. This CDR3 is CASSPTQGNEQFF. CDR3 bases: TGCGCCAGCAGCCCCACGCAGGGCAATGAGCAGTTCTTC.

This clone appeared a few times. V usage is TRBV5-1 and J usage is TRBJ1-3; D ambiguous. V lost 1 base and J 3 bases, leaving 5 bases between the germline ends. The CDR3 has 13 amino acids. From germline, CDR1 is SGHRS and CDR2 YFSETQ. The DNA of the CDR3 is TGCGCCAGCAGCTTGTATCTTGGAAACACCATATATTTT. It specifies CASSLYLGNTIYF.

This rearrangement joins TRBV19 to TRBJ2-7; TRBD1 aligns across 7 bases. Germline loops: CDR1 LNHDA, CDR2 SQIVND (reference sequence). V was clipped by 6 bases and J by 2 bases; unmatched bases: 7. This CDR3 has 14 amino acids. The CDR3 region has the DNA TGTGCCAGTAGAAAAACAGGGGACCCCTACGAGCAGTACTTC. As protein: CASRKTGDPYEQYF.

The CDR3: CSANRGGAFF. DNA for the CDR3: TGCAGTGCAAACAGGGGTGGAGCTTTCTTT. The rearrangement joins TRBV20-1 to TRBJ1-1; 7 nucleotides line up with TRBD1. V gave up 6 bases and J gave up 10 bases; unmatched junction bases: 5. The length of the CDR3 is 10 residues. Germline V CDR1 and CDR2: DFQATT, SNEGSKA (reference sequence).

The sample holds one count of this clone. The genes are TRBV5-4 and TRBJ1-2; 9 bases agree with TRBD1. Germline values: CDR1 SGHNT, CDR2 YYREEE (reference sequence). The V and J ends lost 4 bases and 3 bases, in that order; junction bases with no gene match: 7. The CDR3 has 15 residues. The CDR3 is CASSLGQGPYYGYTF. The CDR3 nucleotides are TGTGCCAGCAGCCTGGGACAGGGACCCTACTATGGCTACACCTTC.

This CDR3 is CAWGGRRETQYF. Written as DNA, the CDR3 is TGTGCCTGGGGTGGGCGGAGGGAGACCCAGTACTTC. The chain recombines TRBV30 with TRBJ2-5; D is possibly TRBD2 (5 bases). In germline, CDR1 is GTSNPN, CDR2 SVGIG (reference sequence). The CDR3 has 12 amino acids. Trimming stripped 5 bases from V and 5 bases from J, with 12 bases between. Looking up the rest from reference TRBV30 and TRBJ2-5 gives the full variable domain: SQTIHQWPATLVQPVGSPLSLECTVEGTSNPNLYWYRQAAGRGLQLLFYSVGIGQISSEVPQNLSASRPQDRQFILSSKKLLLSDSGFYLCAWGGRRETQYFGPGTRLLVL.

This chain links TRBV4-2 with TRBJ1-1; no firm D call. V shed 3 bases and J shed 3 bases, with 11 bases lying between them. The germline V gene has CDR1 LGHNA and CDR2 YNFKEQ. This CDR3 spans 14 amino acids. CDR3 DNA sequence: TGTGCCAGCAGCCAGCGAACGGGGTACACTGAAGCTTTCTTT. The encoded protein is CASSQRTGYTEAFF.

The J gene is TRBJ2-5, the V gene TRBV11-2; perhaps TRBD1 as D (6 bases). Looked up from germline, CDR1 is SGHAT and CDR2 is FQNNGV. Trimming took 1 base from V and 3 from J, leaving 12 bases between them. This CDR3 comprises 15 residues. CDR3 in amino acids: CASSLGVSGEETQYF. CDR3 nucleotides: TGTGCCAGCAGCTTAGGCGTCTCAGGGGAAGAGACCCAGTACTTC.